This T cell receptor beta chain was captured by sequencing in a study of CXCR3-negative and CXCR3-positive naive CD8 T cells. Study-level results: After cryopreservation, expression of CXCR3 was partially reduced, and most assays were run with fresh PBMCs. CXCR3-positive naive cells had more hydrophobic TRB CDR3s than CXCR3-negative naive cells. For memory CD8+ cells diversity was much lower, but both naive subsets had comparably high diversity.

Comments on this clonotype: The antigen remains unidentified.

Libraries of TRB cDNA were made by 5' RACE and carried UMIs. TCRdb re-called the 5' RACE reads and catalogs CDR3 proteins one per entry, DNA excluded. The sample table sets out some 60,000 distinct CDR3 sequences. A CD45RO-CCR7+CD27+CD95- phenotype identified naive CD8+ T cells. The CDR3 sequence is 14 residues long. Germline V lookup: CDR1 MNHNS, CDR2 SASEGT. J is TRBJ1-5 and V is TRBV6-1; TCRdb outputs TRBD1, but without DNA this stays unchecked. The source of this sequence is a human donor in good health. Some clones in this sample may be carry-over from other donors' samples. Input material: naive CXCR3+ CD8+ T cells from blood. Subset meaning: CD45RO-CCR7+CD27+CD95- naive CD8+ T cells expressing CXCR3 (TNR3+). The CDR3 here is CASRKGGSNQPQHF.